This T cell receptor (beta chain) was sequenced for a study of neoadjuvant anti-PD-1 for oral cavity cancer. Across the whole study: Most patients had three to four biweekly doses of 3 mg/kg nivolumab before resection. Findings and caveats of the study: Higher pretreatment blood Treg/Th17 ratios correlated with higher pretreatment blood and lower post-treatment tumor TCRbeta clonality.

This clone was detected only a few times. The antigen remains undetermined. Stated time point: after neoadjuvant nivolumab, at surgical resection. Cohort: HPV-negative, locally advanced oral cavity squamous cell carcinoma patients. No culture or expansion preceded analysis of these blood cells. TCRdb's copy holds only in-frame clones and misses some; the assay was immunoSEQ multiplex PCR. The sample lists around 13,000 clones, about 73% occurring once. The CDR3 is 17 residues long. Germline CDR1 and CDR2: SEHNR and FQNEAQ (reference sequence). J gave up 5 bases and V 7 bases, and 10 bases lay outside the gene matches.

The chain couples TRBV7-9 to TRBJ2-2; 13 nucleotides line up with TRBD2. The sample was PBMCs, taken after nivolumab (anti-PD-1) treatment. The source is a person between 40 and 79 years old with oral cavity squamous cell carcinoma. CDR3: CASTLRLAGGGTGELFF. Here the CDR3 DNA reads TGTGCCAGCACTCTCCGACTAGCGGGAGGAGGGACCGGGGAGCTGTTTTTT.